This T cell receptor beta chain was found in a study of radiotherapy plus CTLA-4 blockade in lung cancer. Looking at the study overall: Objective responses were seen in around a sixth of patients, disease control in roughly 30%. Points from the study as a whole: Peripheral blood showed expansion of tumor-derived TCR clones after radiotherapy and ipilimumab.

The method was immunoSEQ multiplex PCR; TCRdb's version includes in-frame clones alone and lacks a portion of them. The table lists under 95,000 clones, about 79% of them singletons. Ipilimumab CTLA-4 blockade and focal radiation were given to patients with chemo-refractory metastatic non-small-cell lung cancer. Germline values: CDR1 SGDLS, CDR2 YYNGEE. Trimming stripped 0 bases from V and 4 bases from J, with 7 bases between. This CDR3 contains 13 residues. In the case of this clone: Its antigen is not known.

This clonotype was obtained from a human donor with non-small cell lung cancer whose response to radiotherapy plus ipilimumab could not be evaluated. Some clones in this sample may be carry-over from other donors' samples. The V gene is TRBV9, the J gene TRBJ2-5; D is unclear. The sample was peripheral blood, taken from a patient treated with radiotherapy plus ipilimumab. CDR3 sequence: CASSVDFGETQYF. In nucleotides, the CDR3 is TGTGCCAGCAGCGTAGATTTCGGAGAGACCCAGTACTTC.